These 5 T cell receptor beta chains originate from one sample sequenced in a study of T cell responses to AZD1222 COVID-19 vaccine. Here immunoSEQ multiplex PCR was the method, and the copy in TCRdb shows in-frame clones only, minus some. The profile covers roughly 86,000 clones, with 80% to 90% appearing a single time and roughly 31% taken by the ten largest. The sample in question was peripheral blood, obtained on day 0 of AZD1222 vaccination. The origin of the receptors is an adult in good health.

The rearrangement joins TRBV6-2 or TRBV6-3 to TRBJ1-1; no definite D call. CDR3 length equals 13 residues. V dropped 2 bases and J dropped 1 base, with 5 bases sitting between them. Germline loops: CDR1 MNHEY, CDR2 SVGEGT. CDR3 in amino acids: CASSYKENTEAFF. In DNA, the CDR3 is TGTGCCAGCAGTTACAAGGAGAACACTGAAGCTTTCTTT.

This clone appeared a single time. The chain combines TRBV28 with TRBJ2-1; 7 bases align to TRBD1. The germline gives CDR1 MDHEN, CDR2 SYDVKM. With 8 bases clipped from V and 7 bases from J, the junction kept 11 bases outside the gene matches. CDR3 length: 14 amino acids. The CDR3 spells CASGFNAQGNEQFF. DNA of the CDR3: TGTGCCAGCGGCTTCAACGCACAGGGGAATGAGCAGTTCTTC. Full variable domain (outside the CDR3, taken from reference TRBV28 and TRBJ2-1): DVKVTQSSRYLVKRTGEKVFLECVQDMDHENMFWYRQDPGLGLRLIYFSYDVKMKEKGDIPEGYSVSREKKERFSLILESASTNQTSMYLCASGFNAQGNEQFFGPGTRLTVL.

The genes are TRBV10-3 and TRBJ1-4, with a weak D call TRBD1 (6 bases). Trimming pared 6 bases from V and 5 bases from J, leaving 16 bases between. Germline loops: CDR1 ENHRY, CDR2 SYGVKD. The CDR3 sequence is 15 residues long. This CDR3 is CAISRGGKANEKLFF. CDR3 nucleotides: TGTGCCATCAGCCGAGGGGGTAAGGCCAATGAAAAACTGTTTTTT.

The rearrangement uses TRBV6-2 or TRBV6-3 and TRBJ2-7; a possible D gene is TRBD2 (5 bases). Germline V gene lookup returns CDR1 MNHEY and CDR2 SVGEGT. This CDR3 spans 14 amino acids. Trimming removed 2 bases at V and 2 bases at J, with 10 bases between. The CDR3 DNA is TGTGCCAGCAGTTACCCGGGGTCCACCTACGAGCAGTACTTC. This sequence encodes CASSYPGSTYEQYF.

The CDR3 here is CASSLGGTEQFF. The CDR3 DNA reads TGTGCCAGCAGTTTAGGGGGGACTGAGCAGTTCTTC. This chain connects TRBV28 to TRBJ2-1, with TRBD2 as a possible D gene (6 bases). V lost 2 bases and J lost 9, with 8 bases in between. The V gene's germline CDR1 is MDHEN and CDR2 SYDVKM. CDR3 length: 12 residues. Complete variable domain (other parts from reference TRBV28 and TRBJ2-1): DVKVTQSSRYLVKRTGEKVFLECVQDMDHENMFWYRQDPGLGLRLIYFSYDVKMKEKGDIPEGYSVSREKKERFSLILESASTNQTSMYLCASSLGGTEQFFGPGTRLTVL.